One sample yielded the 22 T cell receptor beta chains listed below, sequenced in a study of memory CD4+ T cells and cytomegalovirus serostatus. Single viable CD3+CD4+CD8-CD45RO+ cells were sorted as the memory CD4+ T cells. The repertoire was sequenced with immunoSEQ multiplex PCR; TCRdb's copy has only in-frame clones and lacks some. The sample shows about 62,000 clones, roughly three quarters of them seen only once. Material for sequencing was memory CD4+ T cells from blood. These receptors all come from an adult in good health and CMV-seropositive.

CDR3 in amino acids: CASSSSPATNQPQHF. The CDR3 nucleotides are TGTGCCAGCAGCTCCTCCCCCGCAACAAATCAGCCCCAGCATTTT. The chain is built from TRBV9 and TRBJ1-5; D unresolved. Deletions cut 4 bases from V and 4 bases from J, with 15 bases between. The CDR3 has 15 residues. Germline-derived CDR1 and CDR2 are SGDLS and YYNGEE. The full variable domain, in which reference TRBV9 and TRBJ1-5 provide the parts outside the CDR3, is DSGVTQTPKHLITATGQRVTLRCSPRSGDLSVYWYQQSLDQGLQFLIQYYNGEERAKGNILERFSAQQFPDLHSELNLSSLELGDSALYFCASSSSPATNQPQHFGDGTRLSIL.

This chain links TRBV2 with TRBJ1-2, with a possible D match to TRBD1 (6 bases). Germline V gene data show CDR1 as SNHLY and CDR2 as FYNNEI. Trimming stripped 7 bases from V and 2 bases from J, with 17 bases between. CDR3 length equals 15 residues. CDR3 loop: CASTPLGGPNYGYTF. In DNA form, the CDR3 reads TGTGCCAGCACCCCCCTAGGGGGACCGAACTATGGCTACACCTTC.

Comment on this clone: The sample contains more than one DNA sequence encoding this CDR3. The V gene is TRBV7-8, the J gene TRBJ2-3; D remains unclear. Trimming took off 1 base at V and 1 base at J, with 6 bases between the two ends. Per germline, CDR1 SGHVS and CDR2 FQNEAQ. This CDR3 is built from 14 residues. The CDR3: CASSLGLGTDTQYF. The CDR3 region has the DNA TGTGCCAGCAGCTTAGGCCTCGGCACAGATACGCAGTATTTT. The full variable domain, with the rest looked up from reference TRBV7-8 and TRBJ2-3, is GAGVSQSPRYKVAKRGQDVALRCDPISGHVSLFWYQQALGQGPEFLTYFQNEAQLDKSGLPSDRFFAERPEGSVSTLKIQRTQQEDSAVYLCASSLGLGTDTQYFGPGTRLTVL.

This clone was found a few times. The chain has TRBV6-6 and TRBJ1-4, with TRBD1 identical over 10 bases. CDR1 and CDR2 from the germline V gene are MNHNY and SVGAGI (reference sequence). This CDR3 has 14 residues. After removal of 6 bases from V and 7 bases from J, the junction contained 5 bases not matched to a gene. The chain's CDR3 is CASSPGQGSEKLFF. The CDR3 DNA reads TGTGCCAGCAGCCCGGGACAGGGGAGTGAAAAACTGTTTTTT.

V and J are TRBV28 and TRBJ1-2; D remains unclear. Germline V CDR1 and CDR2: MDHEN, SYDVKM. V was shortened by 4 bases and J by 0 bases, with 6 bases between the two germline ends. CDR3 length: 13 amino acids. For the CDR3, the DNA is TGTGCCAGCAGTTCGACATCTAACTATGGCTACACCTTC. Its translation: CASSSTSNYGYTF.

The chain carries TRBV18 and TRBJ1-1; D uncertain. Germline loops: CDR1 KGHSH, CDR2 LQKENI. The CDR3 length is 14 residues. The V and J ends lost 0 bases and 5 bases respectively, with 10 bases between them. The DNA for the CDR3 is TGTGCCAGCTCACCACCGGTGGTTGGTACTGAAGCTTTCTTT. This translates into CASSPPVVGTEAFF.

This clone has a handful of counts. The J gene is TRBJ1-2, the V gene TRBV11-1; D possibly corresponds to TRBD1 (5 bases). Germline CDR1 and CDR2: SGHAT and FQDESV (reference sequence). Trimming cost V 4 bases and J 2 bases, with 14 bases left between them. CDR3 length: 15 amino acids. The CDR3 nucleotides are TGTGCCAGCAGCTCGAGGCAGGGCGTGAACTATGGCTACACCTTC. It yields the protein CASSSRQGVNYGYTF.

This chain links TRBV4-2 with TRBJ2-5, with D tentatively TRBD2 (5 bases). This CDR3 comprises 18 residues. Trimming stripped 1 base from V and 3 bases from J, with 21 bases between. Germline V gene sequence: CDR1 LGHNA, CDR2 YNFKEQ. The CDR3 DNA reads TGTGCCAGCAGCCAAGGTTTTTTGAGAGACCACGGGGAAGAGACCCAGTACTTC. Its protein is CASSQGFLRDHGEETQYF.

This clone was recorded a few times. This chain connects TRBV5-6 to TRBJ1-2, with 10 bases fitting TRBD1. Trimming removed 3 bases from V and 5 bases from J; junction bases left unmatched: 1. The CDR3 totals 13 residues. From germline, CDR1 is SGHDT and CDR2 YYEEEE. As DNA, the CDR3 is TGTGCCAGCAGCTGGGGACAGGGGTATGGCTACACCTTC. Encoded protein: CASSWGQGYGYTF.

The genes are TRBV11-1 and TRBJ2-5, with 11 bases fitting TRBD2. The V gene end was trimmed by 4 bases and the J gene end by 3 bases; junction bases not matched to a gene: 7. CDR1 and CDR2 from the germline V gene are SGHAT and FQDESV (reference sequence). The CDR3 sequence is 16 residues long. CDR3 sequence reads: CASSSWGSGGEETQYF. DNA of the CDR3: TGTGCCAGCAGCTCCTGGGGTAGCGGGGGGGAAGAGACCCAGTACTTC.

The genes are TRBV30 and TRBJ1-5; no clear D. Germline V gives CDR1 GTSNPN, CDR2 SVGIG (reference sequence). The V end was cut by 0 bases, the J end by 3 bases, with 9 bases between. The CDR3 is 14 residues long. CDR3 residues: CAWSVRNYNQPQHF. CDR3 coding DNA: TGTGCCTGGAGTGTAAGGAATTACAATCAGCCCCAGCATTTT.

The rearrangement links TRBV4-2 to TRBJ2-1; tentatively, D is TRBD2 (7 bases). Trimming took 5 bases from V and 6 from J, leaving 11 bases between them. CDR1 and CDR2 from the germline V gene are LGHNA and YNFKEQ. The CDR3 is made up of 13 amino acids. The DNA for the CDR3 is TGTGCCAGCAGCAGGGGGGGTGGCAATGAGCAGTTCTTC. This translates into CASSRGGGNEQFF.

The table lists this clone with a few counts. The V call is TRBV19, the J call TRBJ1-1; D is undetermined. The CDR3 runs to 12 residues. Germline V gene sequence: CDR1 LNHDA, CDR2 SQIVND (reference sequence). V dropped 7 bases and J dropped 8 bases, with 14 bases sitting between them. The chain's CDR3 is CASMNREEEAFF. CDR3 in DNA: TGTGCCAGTATGAACCGCGAGGAGGAAGCTTTCTTT.

The gene calls are TRBV10-3 and TRBJ1-3, with TRBD1 as a possible D gene (5 bases). This CDR3 has 13 residues. From germline, CDR1 is ENHRY and CDR2 SYGVKD. With 4 bases removed from V and 3 bases from J, the gap between germline ends came to 7 bases. CDR3: CAISGGLGNTIYF. The CDR3 coding sequence is TGTGCCATCAGTGGGGGCCTTGGAAACACCATATATTTT.

The chain employs TRBV6-6 and TRBJ2-7; the D gene is possibly TRBD2 (7 bases). This CDR3 spans 15 amino acids. The germline V and J ends were trimmed by 6 bases and 6 bases, with 21 bases remaining between them. Germline V gives CDR1 MNHNY, CDR2 SVGAGI (reference sequence). CDR3 protein: CASRTAGAGVGEQYF. The CDR3, as DNA: TGTGCCAGCAGAACGGCGGGGGCGGGAGTTGGCGAGCAGTACTTC.

V and J are TRBV7-8 and TRBJ2-3; D gene ambiguous. Trimming shortened V by 5 bases and J by 2 bases, and 14 bases separated the two germline ends. Germline CDR1 is SGHVS and CDR2 is FQNEAQ. This CDR3 has 15 residues. CDR3 DNA: TGTGCCAGCAGCCCTGAAGACTCGTACACAGATACGCAGTATTTT. This encodes CASSPEDSYTDTQYF.

This chain uses TRBV5-6 with TRBJ1-2, with no clear D. Germline CDR1 is SGHDT and CDR2 is YYEEEE. V lost 3 bases and J lost 2, with 8 bases in between. The CDR3 runs to 13 residues. The CDR3 loop is CASSYRGNYGYTF. CDR3 DNA: TGTGCCAGCAGCTATCGCGGGAACTATGGCTACACCTTC.

This chain joins TRBV14 and TRBJ1-6; no reliable D call. Germline V lookup: CDR1 SGHDN, CDR2 FVKESK. The CDR3 loop spans 12 amino acids. Trimming took 2 bases from V and 10 from J, leaving 6 bases between them. CDR3 loop: CASSQRRSPLHF. The DNA of the CDR3 is TGTGCCAGCAGCCAACGTCGGTCACCCCTCCACTTT.

This chain uses TRBV7-2 with TRBJ2-3, with D perhaps matching TRBD2 (6 bases). CDR1 is SGHTA, CDR2 FQGNSA, per germline. Between the trimmed V and J ends, which lost 4 bases and 0 bases, there was a span of 11 bases. The CDR3 extends over 15 amino acids. As DNA, the CDR3 is TGTGCCAGCAGCTCGGACTACCTTAGCACAGATACGCAGTATTTT. Translated, it gives CASSSDYLSTDTQYF.

The gene calls are TRBV25-1 and TRBJ2-5; D might be TRBD2 (6 bases). Germline V gene lookup returns CDR1 MGHDK and CDR2 SYGVNS. V was clipped by 10 bases and J by 2 bases, with 14 bases between them. The CDR3 has 13 residues. CDR3 loop: CATSSSGQETQYF. CDR3 coding DNA: TGTGCCACCTCAAGCAGCGGGCAAGAGACCCAGTACTTC.

The chain carries TRBV19 and TRBJ1-5; D gene ambiguous. V was trimmed by 3 bases and J by 2 bases, leaving 11 bases between them. Germline-derived CDR1 and CDR2 are LNHDA and SQIVND (reference sequence). The CDR3 is 15 residues long. CDR3 sequence reads: CASSIPGAGNQPQHF. The CDR3 DNA reads TGTGCCAGTAGTATCCCGGGTGCGGGCAATCAGCCCCAGCATTTT.

V usage is TRBV11-1 and J usage is TRBJ2-5; either TRBD1 or TRBD2 may fit D (6 bases each). V lost 6 bases to trimming and J lost 4 bases, with 15 bases between them. From germline, CDR1 is SGHAT and CDR2 FQDESV (reference sequence). The CDR3 is 14 residues long. The CDR3 DNA follows: TGTGCCAGCAGTGCACAGGGAGGCGGAGAGACCCAGTACTTC. It is translated as CASSAQGGGETQYF.